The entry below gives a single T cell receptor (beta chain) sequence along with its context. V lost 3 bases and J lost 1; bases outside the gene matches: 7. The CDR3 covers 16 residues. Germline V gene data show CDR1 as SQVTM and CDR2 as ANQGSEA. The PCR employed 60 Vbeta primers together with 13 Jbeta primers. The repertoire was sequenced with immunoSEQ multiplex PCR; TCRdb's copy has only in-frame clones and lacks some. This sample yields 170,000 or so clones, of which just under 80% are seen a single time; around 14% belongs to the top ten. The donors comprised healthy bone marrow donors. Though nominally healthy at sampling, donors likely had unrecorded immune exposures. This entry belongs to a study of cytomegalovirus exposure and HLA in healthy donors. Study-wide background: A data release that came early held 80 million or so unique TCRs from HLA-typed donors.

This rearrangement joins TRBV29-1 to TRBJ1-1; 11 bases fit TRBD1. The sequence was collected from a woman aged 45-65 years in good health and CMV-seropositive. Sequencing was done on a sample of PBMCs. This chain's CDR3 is CSVERTGGTRNTEAFF. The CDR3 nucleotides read TGCAGCGTTGAGAGGACAGGGGGCACCAGGAACACTGAAGCTTTCTTT.